These 13 T cell receptor beta chains were all obtained from the same sample, sequenced in a study of cytomegalovirus exposure and HLA in healthy donors (dated by TCRdb to about 2017). Receptor amplification or capture employed the immunoSEQ multiplex PCR assay. For the multiplex PCR, a mixture combining 60 forward primers for TCR Vbeta segments and 13 reverse primers for TCR Jbeta segments was used. TCRdb took over this immuneACCESS table, retaining in-frame rearrangements with V and J assigned. Such tables are incomplete; in checked studies, under half of the missing clones stem from an unresolved V gene, and the remainder is unexplained. This sample has over 75,000 clones in its table, and about 80% of those were observed once. The ten largest clones represent about 0.71% of the sample. What was sequenced was PBMCs. These receptors all stem from a woman aged 55-70 years in good health and CMV-seronegative.

This clone was seen a handful of times. The chain links TRBV6-1 to TRBJ2-2; D may be TRBD1 (5 bases). Germline V CDR1 and CDR2: MNHNS, SASEGT. The CDR3 covers 14 residues. The V end lost 8 bases, the J end lost 5 bases, and 15 bases lay between the germline ends. Here the CDR3 reads CASRQSLETGELFF. The CDR3 DNA is TGTGCCAGCCGACAGAGTTTGGAGACCGGGGAGCTGTTTTTT.

The rearrangement links TRBV18 to TRBJ1-1, with TRBD1 as a possible D gene (6 bases). The germline V and J ends were trimmed by 0 bases and 3 bases, with 8 bases remaining between them. The CDR3 is 14 residues long. Germline V gene sequence: CDR1 KGHSH, CDR2 LQKENI. The CDR3 coding sequence is TGTGCCAGCTCACCACCGGGACAATACACTGAAGCTTTCTTT. Protein sequence: CASSPPGQYTEAFF.

V is TRBV9 and J is TRBJ2-2; 8 bases match TRBD2. Trimming took 4 bases from V and 3 from J; bases not matched to a gene: 5. From germline, CDR1 is SGDLS and CDR2 YYNGEE. CDR3 length: 15 residues. The CDR3 DNA sequence: TGTGCCAGCAGCCCCTGGCGGGGGGACACCGGGGAGCTGTTTTTT. Its translation: CASSPWRGDTGELFF.

The rearrangement links TRBV19 to TRBJ2-5; 7 bases are shared with TRBD1. V lost 8 bases, J lost 0 bases, and 6 bases stayed unmatched. The CDR3 has 14 residues. Germline CDR1 LNHDA, CDR2 SQIVND (reference sequence). In DNA form, the CDR3 reads TGTGCCAGTTCTGAACAGGGGAACCAAGAGACCCAGTACTTC. Translating it yields CASSEQGNQETQYF.

The rearrangement links TRBV5-6 to TRBJ2-7, with 10 positions matching TRBD1. The germline gives CDR1 SGHDT, CDR2 YYEEEE. V shed 2 bases, J shed 2 bases, and the junction held 1 base outside the gene matches. The CDR3 loop spans 14 amino acids. CDR3 DNA sequence: TGTGCCAGCAGCTTCGGGACAGGGGCCTACGAGCAGTACTTC. It specifies CASSFGTGAYEQYF.

The V gene is TRBV7-9, the J gene TRBJ2-1; D not resolved. CDR3 size: 15 residues. Trimming took off 0 bases at V and 5 bases at J, with 11 bases between the two ends. The germline CDR1 and CDR2 sequences are SEHNR and FQNEAQ (reference sequence). CDR3 DNA sequence: TGTGCCAGCAGCTTAGCACTGGCGGTACACAATGAGCAGTTCTTC. It specifies CASSLALAVHNEQFF.

The chain employs TRBV4-3 and TRBJ2-1; D is perhaps TRBD1 (5 bases). This CDR3 is 16 amino acids long. V was shortened by 3 bases and J by 3 bases, with 15 bases between the two germline ends. Germline-derived CDR1 and CDR2 are LGHNA and YSLEER. The CDR3 is CASSQASGNLYNEQFF. CDR3 nucleotide sequence: TGCGCCAGCAGCCAGGCTTCAGGGAACCTCTACAATGAGCAGTTCTTC.

The chain is built from TRBV7-7 and TRBJ1-1; perhaps TRBD1 as D (5 bases). The V end was cut by 5 bases, the J end by 5 bases, with 12 bases between. CDR3 length: 13 amino acids. Germline CDR1 reads SSHAT; CDR2 reads FNYEAQ (reference sequence). DNA for the CDR3: TGTGCCAGCAGCCAATATGCAGGGACTGAAGCTTTCTTT. Translating gives CASSQYAGTEAFF.

This chain joins TRBV14 and TRBJ1-2; the D gene is possibly TRBD1 (5 bases). The CDR3 is 13 residues long. Between the trimmed V and J ends, which lost 1 base and 5 bases, there was a span of 8 bases. Per the germline V gene, CDR1 is SGHDN and CDR2 is FVKESK. CDR3 sequence: CASSQVAGYGYTF. CDR3 DNA: TGTGCCAGCAGCCAAGTGGCAGGGTATGGCTACACCTTC.

The V call is TRBV18, the J call TRBJ1-1, with D possibly being TRBD1 (5 bases). The V gene's germline CDR1 is KGHSH and CDR2 LQKENI. CDR3 length equals 14 residues. V lost 4 bases, J lost 0 bases, and 9 bases lay in between. DNA of the CDR3: TGTGCCAGCTCACGCGACAGCCTGAACACTGAAGCTTTCTTT. Translation gives CASSRDSLNTEAFF.

As regards this clone: This sample includes further DNA sequences coding for the same CDR3. The J gene is TRBJ1-5, the V gene TRBV4-1, with a possible D match to TRBD1 (6 bases). CDR1 and CDR2 from the germline V gene are MGHRA and YSYEKL. Trimming shortened V by 1 base and J by 7 bases, and 8 bases separated the two germline ends. CDR3 length: 13 residues. The CDR3 nucleotides are TGCGCCAGCAGCCAAGGCAGGGGACAGCCCCAGCATTTT. Protein sequence: CASSQGRGQPQHF.

This clone showed up just a few times. The V gene is TRBV19, the J gene TRBJ1-2; TRBD1 matches 7 bases. V shed 4 bases and J 1 base; nucleotides not matched to a gene: 12. Germline-derived CDR1 and CDR2 are LNHDA and SQIVND (reference sequence). The CDR3 runs 17 residues. CDR3 sequence reads: CASSTQTGMRRNYGYTF. The CDR3 region has the DNA TGTGCCAGTAGTACCCAGACAGGGATGCGGCGTAACTATGGCTACACCTTC.

This rearrangement joins TRBV9 to TRBJ2-1; TRBD2 aligns across 12 bases. This CDR3 comprises 18 residues. V was pared by 0 bases and J by 0 bases, with 4 bases of the junction left unmatched. Germline values: CDR1 SGDLS, CDR2 YYNGEE. The CDR3 bases are TGTGCCAGCAGCGTAGGGACTAGCGGGACCCTCTCCTACAATGAGCAGTTCTTC. Amino acids: CASSVGTSGTLSYNEQFF.